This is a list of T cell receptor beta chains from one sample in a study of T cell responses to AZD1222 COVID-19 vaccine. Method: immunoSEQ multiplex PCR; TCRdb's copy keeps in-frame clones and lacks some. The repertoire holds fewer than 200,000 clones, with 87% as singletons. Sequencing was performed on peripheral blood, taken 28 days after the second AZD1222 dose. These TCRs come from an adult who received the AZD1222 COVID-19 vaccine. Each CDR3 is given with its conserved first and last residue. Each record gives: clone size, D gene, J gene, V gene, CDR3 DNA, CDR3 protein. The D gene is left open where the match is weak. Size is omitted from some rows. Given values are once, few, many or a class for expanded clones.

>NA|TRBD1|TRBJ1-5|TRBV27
TGTGCCAGCAGCTACACAGGGGGATACCAGCCCCAGCATTTT
CASSYTGGYQPQHF
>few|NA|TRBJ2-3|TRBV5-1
TGCGCCAGCAGCTCCCGTCCTACAGGGAAGGGGATCACAGATACGCAGTATTTT
CASSSRPTGKGITDTQYF
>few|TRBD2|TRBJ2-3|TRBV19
TGTGCCAGTAAGATTGGACCGGGAGGGACAGATACGCAGTATTTT
CASKIGPGGTDTQYF
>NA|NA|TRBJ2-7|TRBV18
TGTGCCAGCTCACAAGGGAACGGGAACGAGCAGTACTTC
CASSQGNGNEQYF
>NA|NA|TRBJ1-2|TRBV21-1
TGTGCCAGCAGCGGGGGACAGGGGACCTATGGCTACACCTTC
CASSGGQGTYGYTF
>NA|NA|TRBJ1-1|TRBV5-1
TGCGCCAGCAGCCTGGTTGGGGCGAACACTGAAGCTTTCTTT
CASSLVGANTEAFF
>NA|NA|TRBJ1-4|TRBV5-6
TGTGCCAGCAGCTTGGGGATCGGCGATGAAAAACTGTTTTTT
CASSLGIGDEKLFF
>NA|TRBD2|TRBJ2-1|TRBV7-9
TGTGCCAGCAGCTCCGAAGGCGGGGGGCTAAATGAGCAGTTCTTC
CASSSEGGGLNEQFF
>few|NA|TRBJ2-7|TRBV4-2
TGTGCCAGCAGCCAGAACTTACCTAGCGACAGCTACGAGCAGTACTTC
CASSQNLPSDSYEQYF
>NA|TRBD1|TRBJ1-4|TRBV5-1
TGCGCCAGCAGCTTGCTTTTGGGGACAGGGAGGGAAAAACTGTTTTTT
CASSLLLGTGREKLFF
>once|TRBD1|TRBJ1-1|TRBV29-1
TGCAGCGTTGGGTCTGACAGGGGGCATGGTGAAGCTTTCTTT
CSVGSDRGHGEAFF
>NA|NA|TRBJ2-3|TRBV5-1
TGCGCCAGCAGCTTACCCGGGACCGAGATCACAGATACGCAGTATTTT
CASSLPGTEITDTQYF
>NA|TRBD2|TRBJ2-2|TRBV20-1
TGCAGTGCTAGTGGCCTAGCGGAAAACACCGGGGAGCTGTTTTTT
CSASGLAENTGELFF
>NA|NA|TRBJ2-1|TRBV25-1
TGTGCCAGCAGTGAACATGGGGGCGTAGGGAACAATGAGCAGTTCTTC
CASSEHGGVGNNEQFF
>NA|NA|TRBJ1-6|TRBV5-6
TGTGCCAGCAGCGGGGACGGGGCTGTGAATTCACCCCTCCACTTT
CASSGDGAVNSPLHF
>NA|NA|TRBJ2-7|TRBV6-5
TGTGCCAGCAACCTGCAGGGGATTGGCTACGAGCAGTACTTC
CASNLQGIGYEQYF
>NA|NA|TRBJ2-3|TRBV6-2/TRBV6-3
TGTGCCAGCAGTTACCCCACTCTGGTAGGGGGGTCCACAGATACGCAGTATTTT
CASSYPTLVGGSTDTQYF
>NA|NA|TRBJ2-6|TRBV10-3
TGTGCCATTGGCCCTTCTGGGGCCAACGTCCTGACTTTC
CAIGPSGANVLTF
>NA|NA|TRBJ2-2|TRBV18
TGTGCCAGCTCACCACCGGCGACCGGGGAGCTGTTTTTT
CASSPPATGELFF
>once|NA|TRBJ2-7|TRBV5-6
TGTGCCAGCAGCGCCGCCATGGGGGCGATCTACGAGCAGTACTTC
CASSAAMGAIYEQYF
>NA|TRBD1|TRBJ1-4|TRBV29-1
TGCAGCGTTGACGGGGGGACAGGGAGACCCGCTGAAGGTGAAAAACTGTTTTTT
CSVDGGTGRPAEGEKLFF
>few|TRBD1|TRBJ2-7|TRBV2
TGTGCCAGCAGTCCACAGGGGAAGTACGAGCAGTACTTC
CASSPQGKYEQYF
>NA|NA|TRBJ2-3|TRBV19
TGTGCCAGTAGCGGGGGCAGGGGCACAGATACGCAGTATTTT
CASSGGRGTDTQYF
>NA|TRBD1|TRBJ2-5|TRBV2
TGTGCCAGCAAATCCGGGACAGATGTGGAGACCCAGTACTTC
CASKSGTDVETQYF
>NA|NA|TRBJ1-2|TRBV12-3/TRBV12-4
TGTGCCAGCAGTTTGGGGGGGAGAGGAGGCTACACCTTC
CASSLGGRGGYTF
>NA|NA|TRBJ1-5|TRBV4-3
TGCGCCAGCAGCCAACACCTACGGGACGCGGGGAATCAGCCCCAGCATTTT
CASSQHLRDAGNQPQHF
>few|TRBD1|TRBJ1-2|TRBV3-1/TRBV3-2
TGTGCCAGCAGCCAAGGGACAGGGAGTGATGGCTACACCTTC
CASSQGTGSDGYTF
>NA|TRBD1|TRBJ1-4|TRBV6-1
TGTGCCAGCAGTGAACCCAGGGGGCAAGGTGAAAAACTGTTTTTT
CASSEPRGQGEKLFF
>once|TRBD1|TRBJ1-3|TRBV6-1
TGTGCCAGCAGTGATGCAGGGGGCACTTACACCATATATTTT
CASSDAGGTYTIYF
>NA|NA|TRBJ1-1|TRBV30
TGTGCCTGGAGACAGCTCGAGACTGAAGCTTTCTTT
CAWRQLETEAFF
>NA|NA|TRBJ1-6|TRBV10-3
TGTGCCACTGCACGGGAAACCAATTCACCCCTCCACTTT
CATARETNSPLHF